Each of the 6 T cell receptor beta chains below was sequenced from the same sample in a study of human T cells and chemical hapten exposure listed by TCRdb under 2021. This specimen's time point label, interpreted: pre-sensitization, week 0. The label giving this sample's treatment or condition can be read as: therapeutic diphenylcyclopropenone sensitization with weekly scalp DPC. Library preparation used RACE. TCRdb shows the sequencer as NextSeq 500. Clones were called with MiXCR by TCRdb after fastp trimmed the public reads at Q25, and only in-frame beta chains were retained. Here each entry gathers all rows of one CDR3 protein and keeps the most common genes and DNA. Present in this sample are about 350,000 distinct CDR3 sequences, about 5.4% of which were seen just once. The top ten hold roughly 8.2% of the sample. The source was whole blood, collected in connection with sensitization to the hapten diphenylcyclopropenone (DPC). The receptors derive from a woman aged 18 to 35 with alopecia areata. Some clones in this sample may be carry-over from other donors' samples.

This clonotype was seen ten or more times. The rearrangement joins TRBV7-2 to TRBJ1-1; maybe TRBD1 (5 bases). The V end was cut by 5 bases, the J end by 4 bases, with 14 bases between. The germline V gene has CDR1 SGHTA and CDR2 FQGNSA. The CDR3 is made up of 14 amino acids. CDR3 loop: CASSPGIQGTEAFF. The CDR3 nucleotides read TGTGCCAGCAGCCCAGGGATCCAGGGCACTGAAGCTTTCTTT.

This clonotype was recorded many times. The chain links TRBV7-2 to TRBJ1-1, with D possibly being TRBD1 (5 bases). Germline CDR1 SGHTA, CDR2 FQGNSA. Trimming left V 1 base short and J 4 bases short, with 13 bases between. The CDR3 is 15 residues long. The CDR3 protein is CASSLVGGSSTEAFF. The CDR3 region has the DNA TGTGCCAGCAGCTTAGTGGGGGGGTCGTCCACTGAAGCTTTCTTT.

This chain links TRBV28 with TRBJ1-4; tentative D call: TRBD1 (6 bases). Trimming removed 4 bases from V and 7 bases from J, with 13 bases in between. Germline V CDR1 and CDR2: MDHEN, SYDVKM. This CDR3 has 14 amino acids. As DNA, the CDR3 is TGTGCCAGCAGTTCGGGGGCTGTAGGTGAAAAACTGTTTTTT. Translated, it gives CASSSGAVGEKLFF.

The rearrangement uses TRBV3-1 and TRBJ1-3; D not certain. There are 16 residues in the CDR3. CDR1 and CDR2 from the germline V gene are LGHDT and YNNKEL (reference sequence). V gave up 0 bases and J gave up 3 bases, with 12 bases separating them. CDR3 sequence: CASSQDSRAYGNTIYF. In DNA form, the CDR3 reads TGTGCCAGCAGCCAAGACTCCCGGGCGTATGGAAACACCATATATTTT.

This clonotype came up a few times. The chain links TRBV25-1 to TRBJ2-6; 9 nucleotides match TRBD1. The CDR3 covers 15 residues. J lost 4 bases, V lost 5 bases, and 3 bases had no gene match. Germline CDR1 and CDR2: MGHDK and SYGVNS. The CDR3 loop is CASSRTGVGANVLTF. CDR3 DNA: TGTGCCAGCAGTCGGACAGGGGTCGGGGCCAACGTCCTGACTTTC.

This clonotype was recorded at least ten times. The rearrangement uses TRBV6-2 or TRBV6-3 and TRBJ1-5; TRBD1 is a possible D gene (6 bases). The V end lost 6 bases, the J end lost 2 bases, and 14 bases lay between the germline ends. CDR3 size: 15 residues. Germline CDR1 and CDR2: MNHEY and SVGEGT. The chain's CDR3 is CASSPTGRGNQPQHF. Written as DNA, the CDR3 is TGTGCCAGCAGCCCGACAGGTCGAGGCAATCAGCCCCAGCATTTT.